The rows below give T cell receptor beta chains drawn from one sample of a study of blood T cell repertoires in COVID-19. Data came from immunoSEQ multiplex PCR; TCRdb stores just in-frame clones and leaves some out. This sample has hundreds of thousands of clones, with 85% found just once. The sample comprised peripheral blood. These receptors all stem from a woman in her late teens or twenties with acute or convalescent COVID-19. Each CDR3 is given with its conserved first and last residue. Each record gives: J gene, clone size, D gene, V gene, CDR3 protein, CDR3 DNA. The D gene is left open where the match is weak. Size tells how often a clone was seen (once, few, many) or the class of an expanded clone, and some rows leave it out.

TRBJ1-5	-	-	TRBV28	CASSFGEADQPQHF	TGTGCCAGCAGTTTTGGGGAGGCAGATCAGCCCCAGCATTTT
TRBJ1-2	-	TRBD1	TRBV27	CASSHPTGDGYTF	TGTGCCAGCAGTCACCCGACAGGGGATGGCTACACCTTC
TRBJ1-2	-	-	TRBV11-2	CASSLERQIYGYTF	TGTGCCAGCAGCTTAGAGCGACAAATCTATGGCTACACCTTC
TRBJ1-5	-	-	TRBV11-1	CASSLVEYSNQPQHF	TGTGCCAGCAGCTTAGTGGAGTATAGCAATCAGCCCCAGCATTTT
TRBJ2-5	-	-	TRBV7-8	CASSFGPQETQYF	TGTGCCAGCAGCTTTGGCCCCCAGGAGACCCAGTACTTC
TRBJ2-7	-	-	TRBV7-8	CASSLAGPSYEQYF	TGTGCCAGCAGCTTAGCGGGGCCATCCTACGAGCAGTACTTC
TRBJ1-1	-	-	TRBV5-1	CASSLTSRDTEAFF	TGCGCCAGCAGCTTGACGAGCAGGGACACTGAAGCTTTCTTT
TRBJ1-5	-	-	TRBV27	CASSSQASSQPQHF	TGTGCCAGCTCCTCCCAGGCCTCGAGTCAGCCCCAGCATTTT
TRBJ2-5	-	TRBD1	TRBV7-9	CACTDRDLETQYF	TGTGCCTGCACGGACAGGGACTTAGAGACCCAGTACTTC
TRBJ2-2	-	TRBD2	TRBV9	CASSVAGTRGTGELFF	TGTGCCAGCAGCGTAGCCGGGACTAGAGGGACCGGGGAGCTGTTTTTT
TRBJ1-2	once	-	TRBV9	CASSPEAWTSDGYTF	TGTGCCAGCAGCCCAGAAGCCTGGACATCCGATGGCTACACCTTC
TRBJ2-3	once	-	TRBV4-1	CASSQFQGLDTQYF	TGCGCCAGCAGCCAATTTCAGGGTTTGGATACGCAGTATTTT
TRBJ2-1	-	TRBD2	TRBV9	CASVPGLAGYNEQFF	TGTGCCAGCGTTCCGGGACTAGCGGGGTATAATGAGCAGTTCTTC
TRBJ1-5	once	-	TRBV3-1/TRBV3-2	CASSQGGGYYQPQHF	TGTGCCAGCAGCCAAGGTGGGGGGTACTATCAGCCCCAGCATTTT
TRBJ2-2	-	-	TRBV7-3	CASSLIGGDTGELFF	TGTGCCAGCAGCTTAATCGGCGGGGACACCGGGGAGCTGTTTTTT
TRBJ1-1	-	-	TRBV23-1	CASSQSGEGKAFF	TGCGCCAGCAGTCAATCAGGGGAGGGAAAAGCTTTCTTT
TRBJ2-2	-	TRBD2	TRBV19	CASTLAGGGTGELFF	TGTGCCAGTACTTTAGCGGGAGGGGGCACCGGGGAGCTGTTTTTT
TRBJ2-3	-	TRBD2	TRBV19	CASGGSGTDTQYF	TGTGCCTCAGGCGGGAGCGGCACAGATACGCAGTATTTT
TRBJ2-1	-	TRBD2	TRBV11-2	CASSEMSWAAGRERNEQFF	TGTGCCAGCAGCGAAATGAGCTGGGCGGCGGGGCGGGAGCGGAATGAGCAGTTCTTC
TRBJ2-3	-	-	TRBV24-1	CATSASRDGSDTQYF	TGTGCCACCAGTGCGTCGCGGGACGGTTCAGATACGCAGTATTTT
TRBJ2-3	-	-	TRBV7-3	CASSLTSDNKRWYF	TGTGCCAGCAGCTTAACTAGCGACAACAAAAGGTGGTATTTT
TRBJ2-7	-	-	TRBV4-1	CASSQDDSPRTEQYF	TGCGCCAGCAGCCAAGATGACAGCCCTCGTACGGAGCAGTACTTC
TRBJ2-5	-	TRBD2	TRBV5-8	CASSPTRTSGQETQYF	TGTGCCAGCAGCCCCACACGGACTAGCGGCCAAGAGACCCAGTACTTC
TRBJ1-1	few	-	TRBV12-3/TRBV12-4	CASTLQGYTEAFF	TGTGCCAGCACCCTTCAGGGGTACACTGAAGCTTTCTTT
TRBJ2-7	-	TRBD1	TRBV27	CASSLTPQGVGQYF	TGTGCCAGCAGTTTAACCCCCCAGGGGGTAGGGCAGTACTTC
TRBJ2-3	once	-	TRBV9	CASSVLLTDTQYF	TGTGCCAGCAGCGTACTTCTCACAGATACGCAGTATTTT
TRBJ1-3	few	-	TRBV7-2	CASSLSRNSGNTIYF	TGTGCCAGCAGCTTAAGCCGAAACTCTGGAAACACCATATATTTT
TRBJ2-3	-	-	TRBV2	CASSAYLALDKGDTQYF	TGTGCCAGCAGTGCGTATCTAGCGTTGGACAAGGGAGATACGCAGTATTTT
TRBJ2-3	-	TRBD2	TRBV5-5	CASSQAGGGTDTQYF	TGTGCCAGCAGCCAAGCGGGGGGGGGCACAGATACGCAGTATTTT
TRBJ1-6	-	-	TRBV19	CASSIPTAGGSPLHF	TGTGCCAGTAGTATCCCGACAGCGGGAGGTTCACCCCTCCACTTT
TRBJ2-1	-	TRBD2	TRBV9	CASSPRLAGGDNEQFF	TGTGCCAGCAGCCCCAGACTAGCGGGGGGAGACAATGAGCAGTTCTTC
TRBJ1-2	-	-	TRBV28	CASSSPPADYGYTF	TGTGCCAGCAGTTCCCCTCCCGCAGACTATGGCTACACCTTC
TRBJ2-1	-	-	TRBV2	CASSAQSRVQQFF	TGTGCCAGCAGTGCCCAGTCTAGAGTCCAGCAGTTCTTC
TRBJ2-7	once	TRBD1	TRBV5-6	CASSLVVQGAGEQYF	TGTGCCAGCAGCTTGGTAGTACAGGGGGCCGGGGAGCAGTACTTC
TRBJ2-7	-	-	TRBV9	CASSVGEDTSSYEQYF	TGTGCCAGCAGCGTAGGGGAGGACACGAGCTCCTACGAGCAGTACTTC
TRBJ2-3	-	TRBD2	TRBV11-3	CASSSPTSGSTDTQYF	TGTGCCAGCAGCTCCCCGACTAGCGGGAGCACAGATACGCAGTATTTT
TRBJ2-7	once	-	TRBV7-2	CATKGQLGGEQYF	TGTGCCACCAAGGGACAGCTTGGGGGGGAGCAGTACTTC
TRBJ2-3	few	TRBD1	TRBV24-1	CATSDRTGAGWTDTQYF	TGTGCCACCAGTGACCGTACAGGGGCCGGTTGGACAGATACGCAGTATTTT
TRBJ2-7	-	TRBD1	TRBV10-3	CAISDSTGGYYEQYF	TGTGCCATCAGTGATAGTACAGGGGGCTACTACGAGCAGTACTTC
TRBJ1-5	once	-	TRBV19	CASSQGKGLVNQPQHF	TGTGCCAGTAGTCAGGGCAAGGGTTTAGTTAATCAGCCCCAGCATTTT
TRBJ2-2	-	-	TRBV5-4	CASSLPKGKGTNTGELFF	TGTGCCAGCAGCTTGCCAAAGGGAAAGGGGACGAACACCGGGGAGCTGTTTTTT
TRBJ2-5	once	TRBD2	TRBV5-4	CASSFSPRLAGAQETQYF	TGTGCCAGCAGCTTTAGCCCTCGACTAGCGGGGGCTCAAGAGACCCAGTACTTC
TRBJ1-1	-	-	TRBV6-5	CASSPSRTPNTEAFF	TGTGCCAGCAGCCCCTCCCGGACACCGAACACTGAAGCTTTCTTT
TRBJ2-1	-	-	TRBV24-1	CATSEPGELYNEQFF	TGTGCCACCAGTGAACCAGGCGAACTTTACAATGAGCAGTTCTTC
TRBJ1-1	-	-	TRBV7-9	CASSRTGTPQPYTEAFF	TGTGCCAGCAGCCGTACCGGGACACCACAGCCGTACACTGAAGCTTTCTTT
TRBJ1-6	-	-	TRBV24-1	CATSALQTGRSSPLHF	TGTGCCACCAGTGCCCTACAGACAGGCCGATCTTCACCCCTCCACTTT
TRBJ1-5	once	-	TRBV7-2	CASSLLSNQPQHF	TGTGCCAGCAGCTTGCTAAGCAATCAGCCCCAGCATTTT
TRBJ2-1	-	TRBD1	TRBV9	CASSAGTGFLNEQFF	TGTGCCAGCAGCGCCGGGACAGGGTTTCTCAATGAGCAGTTCTTC
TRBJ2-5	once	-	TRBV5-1	CASSVGAFGETQYF	TGCGCCAGCAGTGTGGGGGCCTTCGGGGAGACCCAGTACTTC
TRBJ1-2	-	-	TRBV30	CAWSVRSILTIWTYGYTF	TGTGCCTGGAGTGTACGATCCATATTGACTATCTGGACTTATGGCTACACCTTC
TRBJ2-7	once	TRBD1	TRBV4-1	CASSHEDRGYEQYF	TGCGCCAGCAGCCATGAGGACAGGGGCTACGAGCAGTACTTC